Below are 21 T cell receptor beta chains sequenced from a single sample in a study of T cell responses to AZD1222 COVID-19 vaccine. Assay used: immunoSEQ multiplex PCR; TCRdb lists only in-frame clones, some missing. The sample records about 140,000 clones, 85% to 95% being singletons. The sequencing here drew on peripheral blood, taken on day 0 of AZD1222 vaccination. These receptors came from an adult in good health.

This sequence joins TRBV19 and TRBJ1-1; D is ambiguous. Germline CDR1 and CDR2: LNHDA and SQIVND (reference sequence). Trimming left V 1 base short and J 4 bases short, with 19 bases between. The CDR3 has 17 residues. The chain's CDR3 is CASSIGGFSVFGTEAFF. CDR3 DNA sequence: TGTGCCAGTAGTATAGGAGGGTTCTCGGTATTTGGCACTGAAGCTTTCTTT.

This clone has just a few counts. J is TRBJ2-7 and V is TRBV15, with D unclear. Germline V gives CDR1 LNHNV, CDR2 YYDKDF (reference sequence). Trimming took 0 bases from V and 4 from J, leaving 7 bases between them. This CDR3 region has 13 residues. CDR3 DNA: TGTGCCACCAGCAGAGATCCAGAGTACGAGCAGTACTTC. Translation gives CATSRDPEYEQYF.

This clone was seen a single time. The chain has TRBV6-5 and TRBJ2-7; 10 bases align to TRBD2. V dropped 6 bases and J dropped 0; count of bases not matched to a gene: 2. Germline V gives CDR1 MNHEY, CDR2 SVGAGI. CDR3 length: 14 residues. The CDR3 loop is CASRLAGNSYEQYF. CDR3 bases: TGTGCCAGCAGACTAGCGGGAAACTCCTACGAGCAGTACTTC.

The chain recombines TRBV11-1 with TRBJ1-2, with TRBD1 matching over 7 bases. CDR1 and CDR2 (germline): SGHAT, FQDESV (reference sequence). CDR3 length: 16 amino acids. The ends lost 5 bases at V and 5 bases at J; junction bases unmatched: 14. CDR3 in DNA: TGTGCCAGCAGCCGTACCCGGGGACAGACTGTATATGGCTACACCTTC. Translating it yields CASSRTRGQTVYGYTF.

This chain uses TRBV6-2 or TRBV6-3 with TRBJ2-7, with D possibly being TRBD2 (6 bases). Germline V gives CDR1 MNHEY, CDR2 SVGEGT. This CDR3 spans 14 amino acids. Trimming stripped 6 bases from V and 5 bases from J, with 17 bases between. CDR3 residues: CASSVGGGGHEQYF. Written as DNA, the CDR3 is TGTGCCAGCAGCGTTGGTGGGGGAGGCCACGAGCAGTACTTC.

Only one count was recorded for this clone. The V and J genes are TRBV9 and TRBJ2-6; unclear D gene. The CDR3 sequence is 13 residues long. Trimming took 0 bases from V and 4 from J, leaving 2 bases between them. CDR1 is SGDLS, CDR2 YYNGEE, per germline. DNA for the CDR3: TGTGCCAGCAGCGTAGACGGGGCCAACGTCCTGACTTTC. This codes for CASSVDGANVLTF.

The chain recombines TRBV2 with TRBJ1-4; D gene uncertain. The V and J ends lost 6 bases and 3 bases respectively, with 8 bases between them. Germline values: CDR1 SNHLY, CDR2 FYNNEI. The CDR3 consists of 13 residues. CDR3 bases: TGTGCCAGCAGACGGGCAGCTAATGAAAAACTGTTTTTT. It codes for CASRRAANEKLFF.

This clone appeared a few times. V gene TRBV6-5 combines with J gene TRBJ1-2, with unresolved D. Deletions cut 5 bases from V and 4 bases from J, with 5 bases between. Germline V gene data show CDR1 as MNHEY and CDR2 as SVGAGI. The CDR3 is 11 residues long. CDR3 amino acids: CASSNSYGYTF. The CDR3 coding sequence is TGTGCCAGCAGTAATAGCTATGGCTACACCTTC.

The J gene is TRBJ2-1, the V gene TRBV27; TRBD2 agrees at 13 bases. Germline loops: CDR1 MNHEY, CDR2 SMNVEV (reference sequence). The CDR3 extends over 14 amino acids. Trimming cost V 2 bases and J 9 bases; bases outside gene matches: 1. CDR3 sequence (DNA): TGTGCCAGCAGTTTACGACTAGCGGGAGGTGAGCAGTTCTTC. Residues: CASSLRLAGGEQFF.

This chain connects TRBV5-5 to TRBJ1-1; the D is unclear. The CDR3 sequence is 13 residues long. Trimming took off 2 bases at V and 2 bases at J, with 7 bases between the two ends. Germline assignment: CDR1 SGHKS and CDR2 YYEKEE (reference sequence). The CDR3, as DNA: TGTGCCAGCAGCTTTTCCGGAAACACTGAAGCTTTCTTT. It encodes CASSFSGNTEAFF.

The chain has TRBV7-9 and TRBJ2-7, with D uncertain. The CDR3 covers 14 residues. Deletions cut 5 bases from V and 2 bases from J, with 13 bases between. CDR1 and CDR2 (germline): SEHNR, FQNEAQ (reference sequence). CDR3 sequence: CASSPLIPTYEQYF. In DNA form, the CDR3 reads TGTGCCAGCAGCCCCCTTATACCTACCTACGAGCAGTACTTC.

V gene TRBV5-6 combines with J gene TRBJ2-5; TRBD1 might be the D (6 bases). The CDR3 extends over 15 amino acids. The germline CDR1 and CDR2 sequences are SGHDT and YYEEEE. The V and J ends lost 3 bases and 1 base respectively, with 13 bases between them. The CDR3 coding sequence is TGTGCCAGCAGCTCCACCCTGACAGGCCAAGAGACCCAGTACTTC. It is translated as CASSSTLTGQETQYF.

V is TRBV30 and J is TRBJ2-1; D uncertain. The CDR3 is 15 residues long. Germline V gene data show CDR1 as GTSNPN and CDR2 as SVGIG (reference sequence). V lost 4 bases, J lost 0 bases, and 13 bases lay in between. CDR3 residues: CAWTEPDRSYNEQFF. The CDR3 coding sequence is TGTGCCTGGACGGAACCGGACCGCTCCTACAATGAGCAGTTCTTC.

V and J are TRBV4-3 and TRBJ1-3, with a possible D match to TRBD1 (6 bases). Germline loops: CDR1 LGHNA, CDR2 YSLEER. Trimming left V 4 bases short and J 0 bases short, with 13 bases between. This CDR3 has 16 amino acids. CDR3 in amino acids: CASSLSGALSGNTIYF. In DNA form, the CDR3 reads TGCGCCAGCAGCCTTTCAGGGGCACTCTCTGGAAACACCATATATTTT.

This chain connects TRBV7-9 to TRBJ1-2, with TRBD1 matching 10 bases. Trimming cost V 3 bases and J 7 bases; bases outside gene matches: 11. This CDR3 region has 16 residues. The germline V gene encodes CDR1 SEHNR and CDR2 FQNEAQ (reference sequence). CDR3 DNA: TGTGCCAGCAGCTTTTCCGGGACAGGGGACGGGGCTGGCTACACCTTC. As protein: CASSFSGTGDGAGYTF.

The J gene is TRBJ2-1, the V gene TRBV5-1; possibly TRBD1 or TRBD2 for D (5 bases each). Germline loops: CDR1 SGHRS, CDR2 YFSETQ. CDR3 length: 14 residues. The V end was cut by 4 bases, the J end by 6 bases, with 14 bases between. The CDR3 DNA reads as TGCGCCAGCAGCCCACAGGCTAGCAGCAATGAGCAGTTCTTC. Its protein product is CASSPQASSNEQFF.

The V and J genes are TRBV14 and TRBJ1-1; D is unclear. Germline CDR1 is SGHDN and CDR2 is FVKESK. V shed 0 bases and J shed 1 base, with 3 bases lying between them. The CDR3 has 13 amino acids. The CDR3 DNA reads TGTGCCAGCAGCCAAGAATGGAACACTGAAGCTTTCTTT. Translated, it gives CASSQEWNTEAFF. Combining the CDR3 with reference TRBV14 and TRBJ1-1 gives the whole variable domain EAGVTQFPSHSVIEKGQTVTLRCDPISGHDNLYWYRRVMGKEIKFLLHFVKESKQDESGMPNNRFLAERTGGTYSTLKVQPAELEDSGVYFCASSQEWNTEAFFGQGTRLTVV.

This clone was seen once. The V gene is TRBV7-8, the J gene TRBJ1-5, with D perhaps TRBD1 (6 bases). The CDR3 runs to 16 residues. Trimming shortened V by 3 bases and J by 8 bases, and 20 bases separated the two germline ends. CDR1 is SGHVS and CDR2 is FQNEAQ in the germline V gene. The CDR3, as DNA: TGTGCCAGCAGCTTGCCGGGACATTCTCCGGGAGAGCCCCAGCATTTT. Its translation is CASSLPGHSPGEPQHF.

This chain connects TRBV9 to TRBJ1-3; D may be TRBD1 (5 bases). This CDR3 is built from 17 residues. Germline CDR1 SGDLS, CDR2 YYNGEE. V was shortened by 5 bases and J by 0 bases, with 18 bases between the two germline ends. This CDR3 reads CASRLREPKHSGNTIYF. Here the CDR3 DNA reads TGTGCCAGCAGGCTCAGGGAGCCTAAACACTCTGGAAACACCATATATTTT.

The genes are TRBV7-9 and TRBJ2-7, with D possibly being TRBD1 (5 bases). The germline gives CDR1 SEHNR, CDR2 FQNEAQ (reference sequence). V was shortened by 5 bases and J by 2 bases, with 13 bases between the two germline ends. This CDR3 has 14 residues. The CDR3 loop is CASSRTGNPYEQYF. CDR3 DNA: TGTGCCAGCAGCCGAACAGGTAACCCCTACGAGCAGTACTTC.

A single count supports this clone. The chain links TRBV15 to TRBJ2-1; 8 nucleotides align to TRBD2. This CDR3 has 15 residues. Germline trimming cut 1 base from V and 9 bases from J; bases unmatched to any gene: 8. Germline V gives CDR1 LNHNV, CDR2 YYDKDF (reference sequence). DNA for the CDR3: TGTGCCACCAGCAGAGCCCCGACTAGCGCGAGTGAGCAGTTCTTC. It specifies CATSRAPTSASEQFF.